The present TCR beta chain was sequenced within a study of blood T cells in healthy people across ages. The CDR3 extends over 13 amino acids. Per the germline V gene, CDR1 is SGHDN and CDR2 is FVKESK. Trimming cost V 4 bases and J 6 bases, with 12 bases left between them. A second about 7 to 12 cycle PCR used barcoded and J-beta primers. TCRdb itself ran the 5' RACE reads through MiXCR, one entry per CDR3 protein. The sample lists approximately 780,000 distinct CDR3 sequences; around 24% were seen once. These records were also assigned to another study, of T cells of mothers and their children. From that report: At a rate of around 1.6 ug per 15 ul, cDNA synthesis received all of the extracted RNA. Each child contributed about 3 million TCR beta CDR3 reads, while each mother contributed over 9.5 million. It was found that thymic selection shapes TCR recombination output similarly in related and unrelated pairs.

This chain uses TRBV14 with TRBJ1-1, with no clear D. Sequenced input: blood. The TCR sequence derives from a boy aged 10-17 years in good health. The CDR3 is CASSPGRRAEAFF. CDR3 nucleotide sequence: TGTGCCAGCAGCCCCGGGAGAAGGGCTGAAGCTTTCTTT.